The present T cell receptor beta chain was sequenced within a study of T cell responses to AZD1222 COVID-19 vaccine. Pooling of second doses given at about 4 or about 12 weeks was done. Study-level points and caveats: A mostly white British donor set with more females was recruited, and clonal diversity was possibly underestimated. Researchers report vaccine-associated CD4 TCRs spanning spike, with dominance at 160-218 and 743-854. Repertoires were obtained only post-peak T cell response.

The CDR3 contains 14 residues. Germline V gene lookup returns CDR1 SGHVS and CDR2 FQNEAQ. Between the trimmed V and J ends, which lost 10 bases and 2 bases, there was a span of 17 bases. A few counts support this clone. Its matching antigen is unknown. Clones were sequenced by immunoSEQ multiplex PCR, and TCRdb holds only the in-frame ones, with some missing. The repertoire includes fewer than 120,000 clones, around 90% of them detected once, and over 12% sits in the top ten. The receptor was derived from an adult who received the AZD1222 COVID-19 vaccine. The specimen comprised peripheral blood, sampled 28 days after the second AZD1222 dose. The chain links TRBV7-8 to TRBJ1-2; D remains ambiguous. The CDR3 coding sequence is TGTGCCACGAGCAGCCGCACAGTCAACTATGGCTACACCTTC. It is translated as CATSSRTVNYGYTF.